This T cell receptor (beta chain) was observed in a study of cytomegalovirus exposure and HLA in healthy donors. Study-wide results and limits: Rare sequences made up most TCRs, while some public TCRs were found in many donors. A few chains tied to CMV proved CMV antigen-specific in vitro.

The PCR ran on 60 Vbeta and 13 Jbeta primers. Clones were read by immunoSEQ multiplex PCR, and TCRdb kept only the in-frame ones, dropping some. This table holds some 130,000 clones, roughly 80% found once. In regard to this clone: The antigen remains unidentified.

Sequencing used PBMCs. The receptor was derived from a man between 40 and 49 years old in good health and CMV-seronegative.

The CDR3 bases are TGTGCCAGCAGCCTACAGGGCAACACTGAAGCTTTCTTT. Protein sequence: CASSLQGNTEAFF. The chain combines TRBV6-1 with TRBJ1-1, with a weak D call TRBD1 (6 bases). The V gene's germline CDR1 is MNHNS and CDR2 SASEGT. The CDR3 has 13 amino acids. Trimming cost V 6 bases and J 2 bases, with 10 bases left between them.